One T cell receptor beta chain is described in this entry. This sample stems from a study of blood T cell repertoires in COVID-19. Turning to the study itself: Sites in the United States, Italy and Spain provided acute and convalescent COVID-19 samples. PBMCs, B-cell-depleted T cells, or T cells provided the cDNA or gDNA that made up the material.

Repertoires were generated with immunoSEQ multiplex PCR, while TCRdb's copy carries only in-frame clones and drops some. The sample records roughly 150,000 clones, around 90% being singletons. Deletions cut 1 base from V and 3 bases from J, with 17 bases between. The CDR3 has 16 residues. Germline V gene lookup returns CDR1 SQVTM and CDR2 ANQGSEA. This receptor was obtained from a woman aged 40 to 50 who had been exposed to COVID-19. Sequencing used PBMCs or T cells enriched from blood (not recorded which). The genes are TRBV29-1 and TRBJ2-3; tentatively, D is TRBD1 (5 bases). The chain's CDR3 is CSVEASSGLMTDTQYF. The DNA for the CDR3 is TGCAGCGTTGAAGCTTCCTCAGGGTTAATGACAGATACGCAGTATTTT.